The 13 T cell receptor beta chains reported below all come from one sample, sequenced in a study of Ad26.COV2.S vaccination and SARS-CoV-2 variants. Produced via immunoSEQ multiplex PCR; TCRdb's table is partial and in-frame only. The sample records roughly 450,000 clones, 75% to 95% being singletons. This sample's treatment: 15 to 20 received Ad26.COV2.S at low or high dose, single or two shots; about 5 received placebo; per-sample allocation not given. Sampling took place 63 days after the first vaccine or placebo injection. The sample was peripheral blood, taken in a trial of Ad26.COV2.S vaccine versus placebo. The source is a person aged 18-60 years who received the Ad26.COV2.S COVID-19 vaccine or a placebo.

The chain couples TRBV21-1 to TRBJ2-2; TRBD1, the table's D call, was not compared with the DNA. TRBV21-1 constitutes a pseudogene. The CDR3 extends over 13 amino acids. CDR3 bases: TGTGCCAAGGACAGGGAGGACACCGGGGAGCTGTTTTTT. Translated, it gives CAKDREDTGELFF.

The rearrangement joins TRBV7-9 to TRBJ2-1, with 14 bases that match TRBD2. CDR1 and CDR2 (germline): SEHNR, FQNEAQ (reference sequence). J lost 5 bases, V lost 4 bases, and 7 bases had no gene match. This CDR3 comprises 17 residues. CDR3 in DNA: TGTGCCAGCAGCTCAATGGGACTAGCGGGAGTCAACAATGAGCAGTTCTTC. Its translation: CASSSMGLAGVNNEQFF.

The chain is built from TRBV2 and TRBJ2-7; 7 bases match TRBD1. In germline, CDR1 is SNHLY, CDR2 FYNNEI. Trimming at V came to 8 bases and at J to 6 bases, leaving 10 bases not matched to a gene. CDR3 size: 13 residues. CDR3 coding DNA: TGTGCCAGCCAGGGGGAAGGGGCGGCCGAGCAGTACTTC. It encodes CASQGEGAAEQYF.

The chain links TRBV5-4 to TRBJ2-7; a weak D match, TRBD2 (6 bases). Germline V lookup: CDR1 SGHNT, CDR2 YYREEE (reference sequence). Trimming cost V 0 bases and J 4 bases, with 14 bases left between them. The CDR3 length is 15 residues. CDR3 nucleotide sequence: TGTGCCAGCAGCTTGGAGGCGGGAAACGGGTACGAGCAGTACTTC. It translates to CASSLEAGNGYEQYF.

The V and J genes are TRBV7-3 and TRBJ2-1; 14 nucleotides line up with TRBD2. V was pared by 5 bases and J by 1 base, with 13 bases of the junction left unmatched. The CDR3 contains 20 residues. Germline loops: CDR1 SGHTA, CDR2 FQGTGA. CDR3 nucleotides: TGTGCCAGCAGCCCTGGGCCGGGACTAGCGGGGGTATCGTCCTACAATGAGCAGTTCTTC. Translated: CASSPGPGLAGVSSYNEQFF.

The J gene is TRBJ1-6, the V gene TRBV6-5, with D unresolved. V was cut by 1 base and J by 9 bases, with 10 bases left in between. This CDR3 region has 14 residues. Germline CDR1 reads MNHEY; CDR2 reads SVGAGI. CDR3 sequence (DNA): TGTGCCAGCAGTTACTTTCAAGGGCGTTCACCCCTCCACTTT. Translation: CASSYFQGRSPLHF.

The rearrangement links TRBV29-1 to TRBJ1-1, with D tentatively TRBD1 (5 bases). The CDR3 is made up of 13 amino acids. V shed 4 bases and J shed 3 bases, with 12 bases lying between them. The V gene's germline CDR1 is SQVTM and CDR2 ANQGSEA. DNA for the CDR3: TGCAGCGTTGGACGAGGGGAGGACACTGAAGCTTTCTTT. Amino acids: CSVGRGEDTEAFF.

The V and J genes are TRBV6-2 or TRBV6-3 and TRBJ1-5; D unclear. In germline, CDR1 is MNHEY, CDR2 SVGEGT. The CDR3 sequence is 15 residues long. Trimming cost V 2 bases and J 2 bases, with 10 bases left between them. The CDR3 protein is CASSYPQVGNQPQHF. The DNA of the CDR3 is TGTGCCAGCAGTTACCCCCAGGTAGGCAATCAGCCCCAGCATTTT.

The rearrangement links TRBV9 to TRBJ2-2; D call uncertain. The CDR3 runs 15 residues. Germline V CDR1 and CDR2: SGDLS, YYNGEE. V was shortened by 0 bases and J by 4 bases, with 10 bases between the two germline ends. The CDR3 coding sequence is TGTGCCAGCAGCGTAGAGCAAGTCGGCACCGGGGAGCTGTTTTTT. This codes for CASSVEQVGTGELFF.

This chain joins TRBV10-3 and TRBJ2-7, with 11 nucleotides matching TRBD2. From germline, CDR1 is ENHRY and CDR2 SYGVKD. Losses at the gene ends were 6 bases for V and 5 bases for J; bases not matched to a gene: 6. The CDR3 runs to 14 residues. Written as DNA, the CDR3 is TGTGCCATCAGACTAGCGGGAGAACGCCACGAGCAGTACTTC. It specifies CAIRLAGERHEQYF.

The V and J genes are TRBV9 and TRBJ1-2; TRBD1 matches at 7 bases. The CDR3 extends over 13 amino acids. Trimming cost V 6 bases and J 1 base; bases outside gene matches: 3. Germline CDR1 is SGDLS and CDR2 is YYNGEE. CDR3 region: CASMGDSNYGYTF. Here the CDR3 DNA reads TGTGCCAGCATGGGGGACAGTAACTATGGCTACACCTTC.

In this sample, this clone turned up a few times. The chain combines TRBV11-2 with TRBJ2-5; the D is unclear. The V gene lost 1 base and the J gene lost 2 bases, with 11 bases spanning the gap. CDR3 size: 15 residues. Germline values: CDR1 SGHAT, CDR2 FQNNGV. As DNA, the CDR3 is TGTGCCAGCAGCTTAGTCAGTCCAATTCAAGAGACCCAGTACTTC. Translated, it gives CASSLVSPIQETQYF.

The V gene is TRBV5-4, the J gene TRBJ2-7; D is undetermined. The V gene's germline CDR1 is SGHNT and CDR2 YYREEE (reference sequence). The V and J ends lost 0 bases and 0 bases respectively, with 7 bases between them. The CDR3 loop spans 14 amino acids. This chain's CDR3 is CASSLERSSYEQYF. In DNA form, the CDR3 reads TGTGCCAGCAGCTTGGAACGTAGCTCCTACGAGCAGTACTTC. Drawing the rest from reference TRBV5-4 and TRBJ2-7, the complete variable domain is ETGVTQSPTHLIKTRGQQVTLRCSSQSGHNTVSWYQQALGQGPQFIFQYYREEENGRGNFPPRFSGLQFPNYSSELNVNALELDDSALYLCASSLERSSYEQYFGPGTRLTVT.